This record concerns one T cell receptor (beta chain) sequence. In the original workflow: Quantification of nucleated cells was approximated via reference gene primer amplification. Sequencing used immunoSEQ multiplex PCR; TCRdb keeps in-frame clones, though not all of them. D and trimming were read from the DNA, whereas the V and J calls and clone size are those reported in that table. The table lists fewer than 350,000 clones, about nine tenths of them singletons. These data belong to a study of blood T cell repertoires in COVID-19. Whole-study context: Nucleic acid was either cDNA or gDNA, and it came from T cells, B-cell-depleted T cells, or PBMCs.

The germline V and J ends were trimmed by 3 bases and 1 base, with 12 bases remaining between them. CDR1 is LNHNV, CDR2 YYDKDF, per germline (reference sequence). The CDR3 has 16 residues. Grouping used clinical history reported by participants in a survey and questionnaire. The sequenced material came from PBMCs or T cells enriched from blood (not recorded which). The gene calls are TRBV15 and TRBJ2-2, with D possibly TRBD2 on 6 matching bases. This clonotype was obtained from a woman between 40 and 50 years old with acute COVID-19. CDR3 protein: CATSRRRRENTGELFF. CDR3 bases: TGTGCCACCAGCAGGAGGCGGCGGGAGAACACCGGGGAGCTGTTTTTT.